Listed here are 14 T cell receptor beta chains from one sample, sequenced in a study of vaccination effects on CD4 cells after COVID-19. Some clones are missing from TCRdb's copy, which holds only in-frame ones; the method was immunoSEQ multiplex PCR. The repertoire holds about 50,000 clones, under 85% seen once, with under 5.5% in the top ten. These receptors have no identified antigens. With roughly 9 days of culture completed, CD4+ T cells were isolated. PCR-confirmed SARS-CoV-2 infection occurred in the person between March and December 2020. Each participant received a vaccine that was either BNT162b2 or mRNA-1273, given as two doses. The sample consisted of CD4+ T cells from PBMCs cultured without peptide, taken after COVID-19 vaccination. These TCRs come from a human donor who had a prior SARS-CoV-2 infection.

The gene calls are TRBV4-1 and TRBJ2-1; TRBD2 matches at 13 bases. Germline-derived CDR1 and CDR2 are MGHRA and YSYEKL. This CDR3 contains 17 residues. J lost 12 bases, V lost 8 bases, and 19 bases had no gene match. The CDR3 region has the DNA TGCGCCAGCCTATTTGGACTAGCGGGAGTTTTCAGTGTTGCGCAGTTCTTC. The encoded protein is CASLFGLAGVFSVAQFF.

The CDR3 is CASSRDRGYEQYF. As DNA, the CDR3 is TGTGCCAGCAGCAGGGACAGGGGCTACGAGCAGTACTTC. The genes are TRBV6-5 and TRBJ2-7; the match to TRBD1 covers 10 bases. The CDR3 extends over 13 amino acids. Germline CDR1 and CDR2: MNHEY and SVGAGI. J was trimmed by 3 bases and V by 6 bases; bases with no gene match: 2.

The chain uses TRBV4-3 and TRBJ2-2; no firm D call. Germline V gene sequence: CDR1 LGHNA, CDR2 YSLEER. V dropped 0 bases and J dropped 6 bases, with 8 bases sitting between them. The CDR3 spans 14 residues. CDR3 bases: TGCGCCAGCAGCCAAGATCGACGTTCCGGGGAGCTGTTTTTT. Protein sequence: CASSQDRRSGELFF.

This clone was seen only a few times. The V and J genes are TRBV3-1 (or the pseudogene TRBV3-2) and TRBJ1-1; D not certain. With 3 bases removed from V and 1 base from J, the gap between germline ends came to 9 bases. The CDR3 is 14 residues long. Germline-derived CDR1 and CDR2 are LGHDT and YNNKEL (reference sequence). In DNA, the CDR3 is TGTGCCAGCAGCCATCAACACGGGAACACTGAAGCTTTCTTT. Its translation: CASSHQHGNTEAFF.

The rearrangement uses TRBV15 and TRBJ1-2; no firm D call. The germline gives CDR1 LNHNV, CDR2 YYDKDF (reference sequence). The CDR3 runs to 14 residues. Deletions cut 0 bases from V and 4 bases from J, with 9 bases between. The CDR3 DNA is TGTGCCACCAGCAGAGATATTAAAGGCTATGGCTACACCTTC. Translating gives CATSRDIKGYGYTF.

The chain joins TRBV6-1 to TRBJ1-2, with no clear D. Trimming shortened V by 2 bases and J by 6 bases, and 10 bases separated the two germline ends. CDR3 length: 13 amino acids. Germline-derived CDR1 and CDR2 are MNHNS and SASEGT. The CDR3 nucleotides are TGTGCCAGCAGTGAAAGGAGACAAGATGGCTACACCTTC. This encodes CASSERRQDGYTF.

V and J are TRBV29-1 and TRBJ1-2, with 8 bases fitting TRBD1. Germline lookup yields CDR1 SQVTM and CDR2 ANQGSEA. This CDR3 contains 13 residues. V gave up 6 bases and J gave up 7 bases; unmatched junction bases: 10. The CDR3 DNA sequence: TGCAGCGTCAGGGGTCAGGGGGCCAGTGGCTACACCTTC. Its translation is CSVRGQGASGYTF.

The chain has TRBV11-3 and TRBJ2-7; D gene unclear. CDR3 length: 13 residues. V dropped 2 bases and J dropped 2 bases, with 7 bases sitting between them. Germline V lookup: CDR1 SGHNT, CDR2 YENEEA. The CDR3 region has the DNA TGTGCCAGCAGCTTATACATTACCTACGAGCAGTACTTC. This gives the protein CASSLYITYEQYF.

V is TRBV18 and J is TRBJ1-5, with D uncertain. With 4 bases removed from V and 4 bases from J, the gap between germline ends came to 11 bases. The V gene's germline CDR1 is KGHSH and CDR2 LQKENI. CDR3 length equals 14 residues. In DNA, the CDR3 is TGTGCCAGCTCACAGTCGCAGAAGAATCAGCCCCAGCATTTT. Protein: CASSQSQKNQPQHF.

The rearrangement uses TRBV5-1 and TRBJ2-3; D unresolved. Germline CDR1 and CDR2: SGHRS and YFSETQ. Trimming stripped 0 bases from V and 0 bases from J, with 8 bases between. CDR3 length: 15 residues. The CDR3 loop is CASSLGAVSTDTQYF. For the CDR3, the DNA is TGCGCCAGCAGCTTGGGGGCGGTTAGCACAGATACGCAGTATTTT.

In DNA form, the CDR3 reads TGTGCCAGCAGGGACAGACACTCCTACAATGAGCAGTTCTTC. Protein sequence: CASRDRHSYNEQFF. The chain employs TRBV5-6 and TRBJ2-1; tentatively, D is TRBD1 (6 bases). The germline gives CDR1 SGHDT, CDR2 YYEEEE. V was trimmed by 5 bases and J by 0 bases, leaving 9 bases between them. This CDR3 has 14 amino acids.

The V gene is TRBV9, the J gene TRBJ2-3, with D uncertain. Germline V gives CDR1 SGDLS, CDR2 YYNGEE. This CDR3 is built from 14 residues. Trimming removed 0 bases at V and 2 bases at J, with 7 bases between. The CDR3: CASSVGFSTDTQYF. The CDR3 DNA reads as TGTGCCAGCAGCGTAGGGTTCTCCACAGATACGCAGTATTTT. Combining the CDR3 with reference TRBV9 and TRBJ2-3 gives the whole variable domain DSGVTQTPKHLITATGQRVTLRCSPRSGDLSVYWYQQSLDQGLQFLIQYYNGEERAKGNILERFSAQQFPDLHSELNLSSLELGDSALYFCASSVGFSTDTQYFGPGTRLTVL.

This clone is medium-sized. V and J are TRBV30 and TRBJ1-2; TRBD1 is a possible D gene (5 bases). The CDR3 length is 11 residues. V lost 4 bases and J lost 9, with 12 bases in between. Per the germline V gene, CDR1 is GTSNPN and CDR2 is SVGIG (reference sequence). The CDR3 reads CAWTWGGSYTF. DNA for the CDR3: TGTGCCTGGACCTGGGGGGGGAGCTACACCTTC.

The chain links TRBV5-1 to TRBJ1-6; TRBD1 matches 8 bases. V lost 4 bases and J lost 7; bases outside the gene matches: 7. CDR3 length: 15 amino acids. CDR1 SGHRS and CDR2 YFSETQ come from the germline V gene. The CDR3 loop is CASSTQTGVNSPLHF. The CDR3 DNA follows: TGCGCCAGCAGCACCCAGACAGGGGTGAATTCACCCCTCCACTTT.